A single sample is the source of the 26 T cell receptor beta chains below, sequenced in a study of post-analysis software for immune sequencing data. Study-wide findings and caveats: Patients carried a handful of TRBV segments more frequently than controls did, and TRBV5-6, TRBV5-1 and TRBV20-1 were among them.

Each TCR beta cDNA library carried unique molecular identifiers. TCRdb fed the PCR reads into MiXCR, producing one record per CDR3 protein. The sample comprises 650,000 to 900,000 distinct CDR3 sequences, about 43% of which are singletons, and roughly 4.9% rests with the top ten. These receptors' targets are unknown. Sequencing was performed on blood. These receptors were obtained from a girl aged 5-17 years with multiple sclerosis.

The V call is TRBV7-9, the J call TRBJ2-7, with D hard to call. Germline CDR1 SEHNR, CDR2 FQNEAQ (reference sequence). This CDR3 contains 12 residues. The ends were cut back, 4 bases at V and 2 bases at J, with 6 bases in the middle. The CDR3 nucleotides read TGTGCCAGCAGCTGGCAGCCCTACGAGCAGTACTTC. Protein: CASSWQPYEQYF.

This clonotype came up once. The rearrangement joins TRBV6-5 to TRBJ1-2; D is uncertain. Germline lookup yields CDR1 MNHEY and CDR2 SVGAGI. The CDR3 covers 11 residues. Trimming pared 6 bases from V and 7 bases from J, leaving 9 bases between. CDR3 coding DNA: TGTGCCAGCAGCGGTGTGGGTGGCTACACCTTC. This encodes CASSGVGGYTF.

This clonotype appeared a few times. The V and J genes are TRBV12-5 and TRBJ2-3; D perhaps matches TRBD2 (6 bases). The germline CDR1 and CDR2 sequences are LGHNT and FRNRAP. Trimming pared 3 bases from V and 2 bases from J, leaving 18 bases between. This CDR3 is 17 amino acids long. The CDR3 sequence is CASGFGPGDPITDTQYF. DNA for the CDR3: TGTGCTAGTGGTTTCGGTCCGGGGGATCCTATCACAGATACGCAGTATTTT.

This clonotype showed up many times. The gene calls are TRBV7-9 and TRBJ2-7, with a tentative D call TRBD1 (6 bases). V was trimmed by 5 bases and J by 1 base, leaving 12 bases between them. The germline V gene has CDR1 SEHNR and CDR2 FQNEAQ (reference sequence). The CDR3 is made up of 14 amino acids. The CDR3 region is CASSPGGLSYEQYF. DNA for the CDR3: TGTGCCAGCAGCCCTGGGGGCCTTTCCTACGAGCAGTACTTC. Complete variable domain (other parts from reference TRBV7-9 and TRBJ2-7): DTGVSQNPRHKITKRGQNVTFRCDPISEHNRLYWYRQTLGQGPEFLTYFQNEAQLEKSRLLSDRFSAERPKGSFSTLEIQRTEQGDSAMYLCASSPGGLSYEQYFGPGTRLTVT.

V and J are TRBV6-2 or TRBV6-3 and TRBJ1-2; weak D call: TRBD1 (6 bases). Deletions cut 6 bases from V and 6 bases from J, with 17 bases between. This CDR3 comprises 14 residues. From germline, CDR1 is MNHEY and CDR2 SVGEGT. This chain's CDR3 is CASRETGSSHGYTF. The CDR3 DNA sequence: TGTGCCAGCAGGGAAACAGGGTCGTCTCATGGCTACACCTTC.

The chain links TRBV7-2 to TRBJ2-3; TRBD2 matches 13 bases. With V trimmed by 4 bases and J by 7 bases, 2 bases remained unmatched. Germline V gene sequence: CDR1 SGHTA, CDR2 FQGNSA. The CDR3 loop spans 14 amino acids. CDR3 in amino acids: CASSWTSGSYTQYF. DNA for the CDR3: TGTGCCAGCAGCTGGACTAGCGGGAGTTATACGCAGTATTTT.

This clonotype has a handful of counts. The chain employs TRBV6-1 and TRBJ2-7, with unresolved D. The CDR3 covers 17 residues. V gave up 6 bases and J gave up 5 bases, with 26 bases separating them. Germline V gene data show CDR1 as MNHNS and CDR2 as SASEGT. CDR3 nucleotide sequence: TGTGCCAGCAGAAAATACCGGCTGGTTCTTAGGCATGACGAGCAGTACTTC. Protein product: CASRKYRLVLRHDEQYF.

Written as DNA, the CDR3 is TGTGCCAGCTCACCACTACCAGGAGCCGCCTACGAGCAGTACTTC. It codes for CASSPLPGAAYEQYF. The V call is TRBV18, the J call TRBJ2-7, with D uncertain. Germline values: CDR1 KGHSH, CDR2 LQKENI. V was trimmed by 1 base and J by 2 bases, leaving 12 bases between them. The CDR3 is made up of 15 amino acids.

The chain recombines TRBV4-3 with TRBJ1-4, with 7 bases aligning to TRBD1. V was clipped by 4 bases and J by 3 bases; unmatched bases: 8. This CDR3 spans 16 amino acids. The germline V gene has CDR1 LGHNA and CDR2 YSLEER. The CDR3: CASSRTRDSPNEKLFF. Written as DNA, the CDR3 is TGCGCCAGCAGCCGGACCAGGGACAGCCCTAATGAAAAACTGTTTTTT.

The J gene is TRBJ2-7, the V gene TRBV9; TRBD1 might be the D (5 bases). The germline V gene has CDR1 SGDLS and CDR2 YYNGEE. Trimming took off 2 bases at V and 0 bases at J, with 12 bases between the two ends. There are 15 residues in the CDR3. The CDR3, as DNA: TGTGCCAGCAGCGTGGGCGGACATAGCTCCTACGAGCAGTACTTC. Translation gives CASSVGGHSSYEQYF.

This clonotype is a singleton in its sample. As DNA, the CDR3 is TGCAGTGCTGCCGCAGGGGGACCCGGGGATTCACCCCTCCACTTT. It specifies CSAAAGGPGDSPLHF. V gene TRBV20-1 combines with J gene TRBJ1-6; 7 bases map to TRBD1. The V segment lost 5 bases and the J segment 8 bases; nucleotides outside the gene matches: 12. Germline loops: CDR1 DFQATT, CDR2 SNEGSKA (reference sequence). This CDR3 has 15 amino acids.

The V gene is TRBV6-5, the J gene TRBJ2-1; 16 positions agree with TRBD2. Losses at the gene ends were 2 bases for V and 1 base for J; bases not matched to a gene: 2. Germline-derived CDR1 and CDR2 are MNHEY and SVGAGI. The CDR3 sequence is 18 residues long. CDR3 protein: CASSYGGLAGGSYNEQFF. DNA for the CDR3: TGTGCCAGCAGTTACGGGGGACTAGCGGGAGGGTCCTACAATGAGCAGTTCTTC.

The chain links TRBV3-1 to TRBJ2-7; 8 bases line up with TRBD2. CDR3 size: 16 residues. V dropped 5 bases and J dropped 6; count of bases not matched to a gene: 15. Germline values: CDR1 LGHDT, CDR2 YNNKEL (reference sequence). The CDR3 loop reads CASSSRTSPLRSEQYF. The CDR3 DNA reads TGTGCCAGCAGCTCCCGGACTAGCCCACTCCGCTCCGAGCAGTACTTC.

V usage is TRBV10-3 and J usage is TRBJ1-2; tentatively, D is TRBD1 (6 bases). Per germline, CDR1 ENHRY and CDR2 SYGVKD. CDR3 length equals 14 residues. The V end lost 3 bases, the J end lost 6 bases, and 14 bases lay between the germline ends. CDR3 nucleotide sequence: TGTGCCATCAGTGATGGGGGGCAGGTTGATGGCTACACCTTC. It yields the protein CAISDGGQVDGYTF.

This CDR3 is CASSYSSGRVASNEQFF. The CDR3 DNA is TGTGCCAGCAGTTACTCTAGCGGGAGGGTTGCGAGCAATGAGCAGTTCTTC. V and J are TRBV6-5 and TRBJ2-1, with TRBD2 matching over 11 bases. Germline V lookup: CDR1 MNHEY, CDR2 SVGAGI. With 0 bases clipped from V and 6 bases from J, the junction kept 7 bases outside the gene matches. The CDR3 has 17 residues.

A few counts support this clonotype. V and J are TRBV29-1 and TRBJ2-5; D is possibly TRBD1 (6 bases). The germline V and J ends were trimmed by 4 bases and 5 bases, with 14 bases remaining between them. The CDR3 spans 13 residues. Germline values: CDR1 SQVTM, CDR2 ANQGSEA. For the CDR3, the DNA is TGCAGCGTTGTTGAGGGGGACGCGGAGACCCAGTACTTC. Translating gives CSVVEGDAETQYF.

V is TRBV12-3 or TRBV12-4 and J is TRBJ2-7; D may correspond to TRBD1 or TRBD2 (5 bases each). The CDR3 extends over 14 amino acids. V was trimmed by 3 bases and J by 9 bases, leaving 18 bases between them. The CDR3 reads CASSFFAQGEGQYF. The CDR3 nucleotides read TGTGCCAGCAGTTTTTTCGCGCAGGGTGAGGGGCAGTACTTC.

A few counts support this clonotype. V gene TRBV15 combines with J gene TRBJ2-1, with 10 bases that match TRBD2. Trimming removed 2 bases from V and 5 bases from J; junction bases left unmatched: 6. This CDR3 is 16 amino acids long. CDR1 is LNHNV and CDR2 is YYDKDF in the germline V gene (reference sequence). DNA for the CDR3: TGTGCCACCAGCAGATCTGGACTAGCGGTCGACAATGAGCAGTTCTTC. Amino acids: CATSRSGLAVDNEQFF.

V usage is TRBV25-1 and J usage is TRBJ1-5; TRBD1 is a possible D gene (5 bases). Trimming took 5 bases from V and 2 from J, leaving 7 bases between them. The CDR3 contains 13 residues. Germline V gene lookup returns CDR1 MGHDK and CDR2 SYGVNS. The CDR3: CASSWGGNQPQHF. The CDR3 bases are TGTGCCAGCAGTTGGGGGGGCAATCAGCCCCAGCATTTT.

The chain couples TRBV7-3 to TRBJ2-1, with 7 bases that match TRBD2. The J segment lost 4 bases and the V segment lost 2 bases, leaving 8 bases of the junction unmatched. This CDR3 has 16 amino acids. Germline CDR1 reads SGHTA; CDR2 reads FQGTGA. CDR3 DNA sequence: TGTGCCAGCAGCTTAGCTAGCGGTTCAAAGTACAATGAGCAGTTCTTC. It encodes CASSLASGSKYNEQFF. Drawing the rest from reference TRBV7-3 and TRBJ2-1, the complete variable domain is GAGVSQTPSNKVTEKGKYVELRCDPISGHTALYWYRQSLGQGPEFLIYFQGTGAADDSGLPNDRFFAVRPEGSVSTLKIQRTERGDSAVYLCASSLASGSKYNEQFFGPGTRLTVL.

The V call is TRBV12-3 or TRBV12-4, the J call TRBJ2-3, with TRBD1 matching 8 bases. CDR3 length equals 16 residues. V lost 5 bases and J lost 2; bases outside the gene matches: 9. This CDR3 is CASSPRQGLDTDTQYF. In DNA, the CDR3 is TGTGCCAGCAGTCCCCGACAGGGGCTGGACACAGATACGCAGTATTTT.

CDR3 in DNA: TGCAGCGTTGAATCAGGACAGGGATTTTCATTGGGCTACACCTTC. Encoded protein: CSVESGQGFSLGYTF. The chain uses TRBV29-1 and TRBJ1-2; 8 bases match TRBD1. Germline-derived CDR1 and CDR2 are SQVTM and ANQGSEA. The V segment lost 2 bases and the J segment 8 bases; nucleotides outside the gene matches: 13. This CDR3 has 15 residues.

The chain recombines TRBV7-2 with TRBJ1-2, with D maybe TRBD1 (5 bases). The CDR3 consists of 16 residues. Trimming removed 2 bases from V and 5 bases from J, with 18 bases in between. The germline V gene has CDR1 SGHTA and CDR2 FQGNSA. This CDR3 is CASSLIPTDHLYGYTF. The DNA for the CDR3 is TGTGCCAGCAGCTTAATCCCGACAGACCATTTATATGGCTACACCTTC.

The V gene is TRBV20-1, the J gene TRBJ2-6; D unclear. Trimming left V 5 bases short and J 0 bases short, with 5 bases between. CDR1 and CDR2 (germline): DFQATT, SNEGSKA (reference sequence). The CDR3 contains 13 residues. The CDR3 region has the DNA TGCAGTGCTCTAGTCTCTGGGGCCAACGTCCTGACTTTC. Amino acid sequence: CSALVSGANVLTF.

The gene calls are TRBV10-3 and TRBJ2-7, with D tentatively TRBD1 (5 bases). The CDR3 has 22 residues. Germline V gene lookup returns CDR1 ENHRY and CDR2 SYGVKD. V was clipped by 7 bases and J by 1 base, with 38 bases between them. The CDR3 sequence: CAIKGLWAVRNQVCVGSYEQYF. DNA of the CDR3: TGTGCCATCAAGGGGTTGTGGGCTGTCAGAAATCAGGTCTGTGTCGGGTCCTACGAGCAGTACTTC.

The V and J genes are TRBV7-2 and TRBJ2-7, with D tentatively TRBD1 or TRBD2 (5 bases each). The V gene lost 1 base and the J gene lost 6 bases, with 22 bases spanning the gap. The V gene's germline CDR1 is SGHTA and CDR2 FQGNSA. The CDR3 loop spans 17 amino acids. The CDR3 nucleotides are TGTGCCAGCAGCTTAGTCGGCGGGTTGGCCAGGGAAGGCGAGCAGTACTTC. As protein: CASSLVGGLAREGEQYF.